This TCR beta chain was found in a study of cytomegalovirus exposure and HLA in healthy donors. CDR1 MNHNS and CDR2 SASEGT come from the germline V gene. CDR3 size: 15 residues. V lost 6 bases and J 4 bases, leaving 18 bases between the germline ends. In the PCR, 60 Vbeta and 13 Jbeta primers were used. Per the study methods: Around 11 million shared chains were among the approximately 82 million unique TCR beta chains that a later analysis counted. The assay was immunoSEQ multiplex PCR, and TCRdb's table has in-frame clones only and misses some. D and trimming come from the DNA, and the V and J calls and clone size come from that table. There are a few hundred thousand clones in the sample; about 77% occur only once, and approximately 1.9% lies in the top ten. To note about this clone: Its target is not known.

Overall study results and limits: Most observed TCR sequences were rare, whereas some public TCRs were detected in many donors. Earlier analysis found most TCR beta V segments productive about 87% or about 30% of the time.

This TCR derives from a woman aged 30 to 39 in good health and CMV-seronegative. The chain employs TRBV6-1 and TRBJ1-1; no reliable D call. The sample consisted of PBMCs. CDR3 DNA sequence: TGTGCCAGCAGCGGCAGAGCCGGGGTAGGCACTGAAGCTTTCTTT. This gives the protein CASSGRAGVGTEAFF.